Listed here are 9 T cell receptor beta chains from one sample, sequenced in a study of blood T cell repertoires in COVID-19. Measured with immunoSEQ multiplex PCR; TCRdb has only the in-frame clones, and not every one. This sample has more than 150,000 clones; about 87% occur once, and the top ten carry under 15%. The sequenced sample was peripheral blood. The receptors shown here come from a woman aged 70-85 years with COVID-19, enrolled during active disease.

This sequence joins TRBV6-5 and TRBJ1-4; TRBD1 matches at 7 bases. The CDR3 length is 14 residues. From germline, CDR1 is MNHEY and CDR2 SVGAGI. Trimming took 5 bases from V and 7 from J; bases not matched to a gene: 7. CDR3 in DNA: TGTGCCAGCAGTAAGCGACAGGGCGGTGAAAAACTGTTTTTT. Translation: CASSKRQGGEKLFF.

The V and J genes are TRBV28 and TRBJ2-7; TRBD2 matches at 11 bases. V lost 6 bases to trimming and J lost 2 bases; unmatched junction nucleotides: 0. This CDR3 spans 13 amino acids. Germline V gene lookup returns CDR1 MDHEN and CDR2 SYDVKM. The CDR3 reads CASRTSGAYEQYF. In nucleotides, the CDR3 is TGTGCCAGCAGGACTAGCGGGGCCTACGAGCAGTACTTC.

The chain carries TRBV20-1 and TRBJ1-2, with 7 bases identical to TRBD1. Trimming took 5 bases from V and 8 from J; bases not matched to a gene: 5. CDR1 DFQATT and CDR2 SNEGSKA come from the germline V gene (reference sequence). The length of the CDR3 is 11 residues. CDR3 coding DNA: TGCAGTGCTGGACAGGTTCCAGGCTACACCTTC. Protein product: CSAGQVPGYTF.

The chain carries TRBV15 and TRBJ2-5; 7 positions match TRBD2. V shed 3 bases and J 2 bases; nucleotides not matched to a gene: 3. CDR1 is LNHNV and CDR2 is YYDKDF in the germline V gene (reference sequence). The CDR3 covers 14 residues. As DNA, the CDR3 is TGTGCCACCAGCAGGCGGCGGGGGCAAGAGACCCAGTACTTC. The encoded protein is CATSRRRGQETQYF.

The rearrangement joins TRBV19 to TRBJ1-5, with a possible D match to TRBD1 (5 bases). The V end lost 7 bases, the J end lost 2 bases, and 9 bases lay between the germline ends. Per germline, CDR1 LNHDA and CDR2 SQIVND (reference sequence). The CDR3 covers 13 residues. This CDR3 is CASTVTGNQPQHF. CDR3 nucleotides: TGTGCCAGTACCGTGACAGGCAATCAGCCCCAGCATTTT.

This chain connects TRBV7-2 to TRBJ1-2, with 7 bases identical to TRBD1. V shed 2 bases and J 4 bases; nucleotides not matched to a gene: 7. The CDR3 length is 15 residues. Germline CDR1 and CDR2: SGHTA and FQGNSA. The CDR3 DNA reads as TGTGCCAGCAGCTTAACCTATGACAGGGCCTATGGCTACACCTTC. Protein product: CASSLTYDRAYGYTF.

The chain has TRBV6-5 and TRBJ1-1; D is perhaps TRBD1 (5 bases). This CDR3 region has 11 residues. In germline, CDR1 is MNHEY, CDR2 SVGAGI. With 7 bases removed from V and 6 bases from J, the gap between germline ends came to 9 bases. In DNA, the CDR3 is TGTGCCAGCAATAGGGGCGCTGAAGCTTTCTTT. It is translated as CASNRGAEAFF.

The genes are TRBV5-6 and TRBJ2-5; 7 bases are shared with TRBD1. The CDR3 runs to 13 residues. Germline CDR1 reads SGHDT; CDR2 reads YYEEEE. After removal of 4 bases from V and 5 bases from J, the junction contained 5 bases not matched to a gene. The CDR3 region has the DNA TGTGCCAGCAGCGTGACAGGGCGCGAGACCCAGTACTTC. As protein: CASSVTGRETQYF. The variable domain in full, completed from reference TRBV5-6 and TRBJ2-5, reads DAGVTQSPTHLIKTRGQQVTLRCSPKSGHDTVSWYQQALGQGPQFIFQYYEEEERQRGNFPDRFSGHQFPNYSSELNVNALLLGDSALYLCASSVTGRETQYFGPGTRLLVL.

The rearrangement uses TRBV24-1 and TRBJ2-1, with TRBD2 matching over 13 bases. The CDR3 is made up of 14 amino acids. The V and J ends lost 5 bases and 10 bases, in that order; junction bases with no gene match: 4. The germline V gene encodes CDR1 KGHDR and CDR2 SFDVKD. The CDR3 bases are TGTGCCACCAGTGGGACTAGCGGGAGACTAGAGCAGTTCTTC. Protein product: CATSGTSGRLEQFF.